Following are 8 T cell receptor beta chains from one sample sequenced in a study of blood T cell repertoires in COVID-19. This table comes from immunoSEQ multiplex PCR, and its TCRdb copy is limited to in-frame clones, with some not included. Among approximately 200,000 clones listed, more than 65% were seen once. What was sequenced was peripheral blood. The receptors here all came from a woman between 55 and 75 years old with acute or convalescent COVID-19.

The chain links TRBV5-8 to TRBJ2-7, with 7 bases fitting TRBD1. The length of the CDR3 is 15 residues. The ends lost 0 bases at V and 2 bases at J; junction bases unmatched: 5. In germline, CDR1 is SGHTS, CDR2 YDEGEE. CDR3 sequence: CASSLGQGLTYEQYF. In nucleotides, the CDR3 is TGTGCCAGCAGCTTGGGACAGGGCCTGACCTACGAGCAGTACTTC.

This clone has only one observation. The gene calls are TRBV27 and TRBJ1-2, with D hard to call. This CDR3 region has 14 residues. Germline loops: CDR1 MNHEY, CDR2 SMNVEV (reference sequence). Trimming pared 6 bases from V and 4 bases from J, leaving 15 bases between. The CDR3 region is CASRPGGEGYGYTF. The CDR3 DNA follows: TGTGCCAGCAGGCCAGGAGGAGAGGGCTATGGCTACACCTTC.

This clone was found once. V is TRBV10-3 and J is TRBJ2-2, with 11 bases that match TRBD1. V lost 3 bases and J lost 0; bases outside the gene matches: 6. Looked up from germline, CDR1 is ENHRY and CDR2 is SYGVKD. This CDR3 spans 18 amino acids. CDR3 sequence: CAISDSPGQGANTGELFF. The CDR3 DNA reads as TGTGCCATCAGTGACAGTCCGGGACAGGGGGCGAACACCGGGGAGCTGTTTTTT.

The V gene is TRBV6-6, the J gene TRBJ1-5; possible D gene TRBD1, 6 bases. From germline, CDR1 is MNHNY and CDR2 SVGAGI (reference sequence). Trimming removed 6 bases at V and 3 bases at J, with 12 bases between. This CDR3 is 14 amino acids long. The CDR3 coding sequence is TGTGCCAGCAGCCCAAGGGGGAACAATCAGCCCCAGCATTTT. Its translation is CASSPRGNNQPQHF.

V is TRBV6-5 and J is TRBJ1-1; TRBD1 aligns across 11 bases. The germline gives CDR1 MNHEY, CDR2 SVGAGI. V lost 6 bases and J lost 4; bases outside the gene matches: 4. This CDR3 region has 14 residues. The CDR3 sequence: CASRRTGGGTEAFF. The CDR3 DNA reads TGTGCCAGCAGAAGGACAGGGGGCGGCACTGAAGCTTTCTTT.

Note on this clone: Other DNA sequences within the sample encode an identical CDR3. The genes are TRBV9 and TRBJ2-7; 8 bases align to TRBD2. Germline assignment: CDR1 SGDLS and CDR2 YYNGEE. This CDR3 is built from 14 residues. V gave up 0 bases and J gave up 4 bases; unmatched junction bases: 3. Written as DNA, the CDR3 is TGTGCCAGCAGCGTAGCGGGGGGGCCTTACGAGCAGTACTTC. As protein: CASSVAGGPYEQYF.

A few counts support this clone. The chain is built from TRBV11-1 and TRBJ1-2, with 8 bases aligning to TRBD1. The CDR3 consists of 14 residues. Looked up from germline, CDR1 is SGHAT and CDR2 is FQDESV (reference sequence). V lost 0 bases to trimming and J lost 3 bases; unmatched junction nucleotides: 0. CDR3 DNA sequence: TGTGCCAGCAGCTTAGCACAGGGGGACTATGGCTACACCTTC. Amino acid sequence: CASSLAQGDYGYTF. The full variable domain, completed using reference TRBV11-1 and TRBJ1-2, is EAEVAQSPRYKITEKSQAVAFWCDPISGHATLYWYRQILGQGPELLVQFQDESVVDDSQLPKDRFSAERLKGVDSTLKIQPAELGDSAMYLCASSLAQGDYGYTFGSGTRLTVV.

The V call is TRBV5-6, the J call TRBJ1-5; D possibly corresponds to TRBD1 (6 bases). CDR1 is SGHDT, CDR2 YYEEEE, per germline. V was pared by 6 bases and J by 3 bases, with 16 bases between. This CDR3 is 15 amino acids long. The CDR3 protein is CASTRQGTPNQPQHF. CDR3 sequence (DNA): TGTGCCAGCACTCGTCAGGGGACCCCCAATCAGCCCCAGCATTTT.